The rows below give T cell receptor beta chains drawn from one sample of a study of T-cell memory formation after mild COVID-19. MiXCR, run by TCRdb on the 5' RACE reads, gives a single entry per CDR3 protein. The table includes 120,000 or so distinct CDR3 sequences, approximately 5.9% detected once. Source material: PBMCs or a T cell subset sorted from them (not recorded which). These receptors were obtained from an adult woman who had mild COVID-19 (a few samples of this study predate the infection). Cell type and time point are not known. Each CDR3 is given with its conserved first and last residue. The D gene is left open where the match is weak. Clone size is stated in some rows and not others, as once, few, many or a class when expanded.

v_call	clone_size	cdr3_length	d_call	j_call	cdr3_nt	cdr3_aa
TRBV6-6	few	16	-	TRBJ2-1	TGTGCCAGCAGTTACCCAGCTGGGGGCTCCTACAATGAGCAGTTCTTC	CASSYPAGGSYNEQFF
TRBV7-2	many	16	-	TRBJ2-3	TGTGCCAGCAGCTTAGTCGGGTTCCTTAGCACAGATACGCAGTATTTT	CASSLVGFLSTDTQYF
TRBV3-1	-	12	-	TRBJ1-2	TGTGCCAGCAGCTTGCGTGCGAGAGGCTACACCTTC	CASSLRARGYTF
TRBV7-9	few	18	-	TRBJ1-5	TGTGCCAGCAGTTCTAACGAGCGCTGGGGCTATAGCAATCAGCCCCAGCATTTT	CASSSNERWGYSNQPQHF
TRBV11-2	-	15	TRBD1	TRBJ2-5	TGTGCCAGCGGAACCATTTACAGGGGGAAGGAGACCCAGTACTTC	CASGTIYRGKETQYF
TRBV10-3	few	15	TRBD2	TRBJ2-5	TGTGCCATCAGTGTTACTAGCGGAGCTTCCGAGACCCAGTACTTC	CAISVTSGASETQYF
TRBV18	few	15	TRBD1	TRBJ2-5	TGTGCCAGCTCACCAAAGGGACAGGGAGAAGAGACCCAGTACTTC	CASSPKGQGEETQYF
TRBV5-1	-	14	-	TRBJ2-3	TGCGCCAGCAGCCCAGGACAGTCCTGGAACACGCAGTATTTT	CASSPGQSWNTQYF
TRBV19	-	17	-	TRBJ2-4	TGTGCCAGTAGTTACTTAAACTCGTTTTCCGTCAAAAACATTCAGTACTTC	CASSYLNSFSVKNIQYF
TRBV27	few	15	TRBD1	TRBJ1-2	TGTGCCAGCAGCCTTAACGGACAGGGTAGCCATGGCTACACCTTC	CASSLNGQGSHGYTF
TRBV7-9	-	16	TRBD2	TRBJ2-7	TGTGCCAGCAGCCGTCCGGGACTAGCGGACCTCTACGAGCAGTACTTC	CASSRPGLADLYEQYF
TRBV7-3	many	16	TRBD1	TRBJ2-2	TGTGCCAGCAGCTTAGGTGGACAGGGCAACACCGGGGAGCTGTTTTTT	CASSLGGQGNTGELFF
TRBV25-1	many	18	-	TRBJ2-6	TGTGCCAGCAGTGAAGGGGTGGGTCCAATGTCTGGGGCCAACGTCCTGACTTTC	CASSEGVGPMSGANVLTF
TRBV3-1	few	14	-	TRBJ2-1	TGTGCCAGCACTCAAAGAGGAGCAGGCAATGAGCAGTTCTTC	CASTQRGAGNEQFF
TRBV12-3/TRBV12-4	-	15	-	TRBJ2-2	TGTGCCAGCAGTTTCGGTTCCCAGACCACCGGGGAGCTGTTTTTT	CASSFGSQTTGELFF
TRBV5-6	-	13	-	TRBJ2-5	TGTGCCAGCAGCTTGGGACAGACAGAGACCCAGTACTTC	CASSLGQTETQYF
TRBV29-1	-	17	-	TRBJ1-1	TGCAGCGTAGGATCCGTAGTCCCAACAGGCGGGGTTACTGAAGCTTTCTTT	CSVGSVVPTGGVTEAFF
TRBV24-1	few	14	TRBD2	TRBJ2-7	TGTGCCACCAGTGACCACGGGACTAGCCGCGAGCAGTACTTC	CATSDHGTSREQYF
TRBV20-1	-	13	-	TRBJ2-5	TGCAGTGCTACCCTGACTACTCGGGAGACCCAGTACTTC	CSATLTTRETQYF
TRBV30	few	15	-	TRBJ1-3	TGTGCCTGGAGTGTCAGTAGAACCTCTGGAAACACCATATATTTT	CAWSVSRTSGNTIYF
TRBV12-3/TRBV12-4	many	14	-	TRBJ2-1	TGTGCCAGCAGTTCCGACAGGCCGGGCAATGAGCAGTTCTTC	CASSSDRPGNEQFF
TRBV7-9	few	15	-	TRBJ1-6	TGTGCCAGCAGCTCCCAAGGGGATTATAATTCACCCCTCCACTTT	CASSSQGDYNSPLHF
TRBV29-1	many	12	-	TRBJ1-2	TGCAGCGTTACAGGCGTCGGCTATGGCTACACCTTC	CSVTGVGYGYTF
TRBV21-1	many	13	-	TRBJ2-7	TGTGCCACTAAGGAAGGGTCCCGCTACGAGCAGTACTTC	CATKEGSRYEQYF